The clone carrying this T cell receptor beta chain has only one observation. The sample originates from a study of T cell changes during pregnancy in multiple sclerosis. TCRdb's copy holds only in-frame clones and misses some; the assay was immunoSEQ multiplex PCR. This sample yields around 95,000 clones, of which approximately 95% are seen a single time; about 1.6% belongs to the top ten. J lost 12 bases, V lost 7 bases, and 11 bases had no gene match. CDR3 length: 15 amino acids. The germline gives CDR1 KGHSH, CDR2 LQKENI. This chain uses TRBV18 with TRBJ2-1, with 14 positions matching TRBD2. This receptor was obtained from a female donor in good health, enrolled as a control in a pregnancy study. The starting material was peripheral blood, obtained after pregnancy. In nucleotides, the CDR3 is TGTGCCAGCTTGGGACTAGCGGGAGAAGATTTTAGGCAGTTCTTC. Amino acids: CASLGLAGEDFRQFF.